One sample yielded the 12 T cell receptor beta chains listed below, sequenced in a study of cytomegalovirus exposure and HLA in healthy donors. PCR involved 60 Vbeta and 13 Jbeta primers. The data were produced by immunoSEQ multiplex PCR, yet TCRdb's version contains in-frame clones alone and is incomplete. The data hold 80,000 to 90,000 clones, with 60% to 80% observed a single time. The sequenced sample was PBMCs. These receptors were taken from a man aged 35 to 55 in good health and CMV-seronegative.

The chain links TRBV2 to TRBJ2-7, with 8 bases that match TRBD1. V lost 6 bases and J lost 5; bases outside the gene matches: 0. Germline CDR1 is SNHLY and CDR2 is FYNNEI. The CDR3 sequence is 11 residues long. CDR3 loop: CASRDRDEQYF. The CDR3 nucleotides are TGTGCCAGCAGGGACAGGGACGAGCAGTACTTC.

This clone appeared a few times. This rearrangement joins TRBV28 to TRBJ2-1, with 13 bases matching TRBD2. In germline, CDR1 is MDHEN, CDR2 SYDVKM. The V gene end was trimmed by 6 bases and the J gene end by 6 bases; junction bases not matched to a gene: 5. This CDR3 has 15 residues. The DNA for the CDR3 is TGTGCCAGCAGCACTAGCGGGAGGGCCTCCAATGAGCAGTTCTTC. It yields the protein CASSTSGRASNEQFF.

This clone was found a few times. V and J are TRBV30 and TRBJ2-1; 8 positions agree with TRBD2. The V segment lost 3 bases and the J segment 4 bases; nucleotides outside the gene matches: 5. Germline V gene data show CDR1 as GTSNPN and CDR2 as SVGIG (reference sequence). CDR3 length: 14 residues. This CDR3 is CAWRASGRYNEQFF. Here the CDR3 DNA reads TGTGCCTGGAGGGCTAGCGGGCGGTACAATGAGCAGTTCTTC. Full variable domain (missing parts from reference TRBV30 and TRBJ2-1): SQTIHQWPATLVQPVGSPLSLECTVEGTSNPNLYWYRQAAGRGLQLLFYSVGIGQISSEVPQNLSASRPQDRQFILSSKKLLLSDSGFYLCAWRASGRYNEQFFGPGTRLTVL.

The chain is built from TRBV4-1 and TRBJ1-5; 7 bases are a match to TRBD1. The V gene's germline CDR1 is MGHRA and CDR2 YSYEKL. Trimming at V came to 4 bases and at J to 1 base, leaving 4 bases not matched to a gene. The CDR3 has 15 residues. The CDR3 DNA is TGCGCCAGCAGCCCACCGGGACAGAGCAATCAGCCCCAGCATTTT. As protein: CASSPPGQSNQPQHF.

The chain uses TRBV19 and TRBJ2-2; weak D call: TRBD2 (6 bases). This CDR3 contains 15 residues. Germline V gene lookup returns CDR1 LNHDA and CDR2 SQIVND (reference sequence). V was shortened by 5 bases and J by 4 bases, with 14 bases between the two germline ends. The CDR3 loop reads CASSVSGILTGELFF. The CDR3 bases are TGTGCCAGTAGTGTTAGCGGTATACTCACCGGGGAGCTGTTTTTT.

The chain recombines TRBV18 with TRBJ1-6; weak D call: TRBD1 (6 bases). Germline CDR1 and CDR2: KGHSH and LQKENI. V was cut by 0 bases and J by 13 bases, with 19 bases left in between. This CDR3 contains 16 residues. CDR3: CASSPPAWEGVFPLHF. Written as DNA, the CDR3 is TGTGCCAGCTCACCACCGGCCTGGGAGGGGGTCTTTCCCCTCCACTTT.

CDR3 nucleotides: TGTGCCAGCAGCTTAGTGCCGGGCGACAGATATGGCTACACCTTC. Its protein is CASSLVPGDRYGYTF. The chain employs TRBV13 and TRBJ1-2; D possibly corresponds to TRBD1 (5 bases). The length of the CDR3 is 15 residues. Germline V gene data show CDR1 as PRHDT and CDR2 as FYEKMQ (reference sequence). V was cut by 1 base and J by 5 bases, with 14 bases left in between.

V usage is TRBV5-4 and J usage is TRBJ2-2; 9 bases agree with TRBD1. CDR3 size: 15 residues. Per germline, CDR1 SGHNT and CDR2 YYREEE (reference sequence). V was clipped by 2 bases and J by 3 bases; unmatched bases: 2. CDR3 DNA: TGTGCCAGCAGCTTAGGGACAGGGTACACCGGGGAGCTGTTTTTT. Translated: CASSLGTGYTGELFF. Filled out from reference TRBV5-4 and TRBJ2-2, the complete variable domain reads ETGVTQSPTHLIKTRGQQVTLRCSSQSGHNTVSWYQQALGQGPQFIFQYYREEENGRGNFPPRFSGLQFPNYSSELNVNALELDDSALYLCASSLGTGYTGELFFGEGSRLTVL.

The V and J genes are TRBV10-3 and TRBJ2-7, with D perhaps TRBD2 (5 bases). CDR3 length equals 14 residues. Trimming took 10 bases from V and 0 from J, leaving 16 bases between them. CDR1 and CDR2 from the germline V gene are ENHRY and SYGVKD. As DNA, the CDR3 is TGTGCCACCCTCCGCGAGCGGAGCTCCTACGAGCAGTACTTC. Protein sequence: CATLRERSSYEQYF.

The V call is TRBV5-4, the J call TRBJ1-1; D remains ambiguous. In germline, CDR1 is SGHNT, CDR2 YYREEE (reference sequence). V was trimmed by 1 base and J by 0 bases, leaving 10 bases between them. This CDR3 comprises 15 residues. In DNA, the CDR3 is TGTGCCAGCAGCTTGATGCGCGGGGTGAACACTGAAGCTTTCTTT. This sequence encodes CASSLMRGVNTEAFF.

The rearrangement uses TRBV6-5 and TRBJ2-1, with D tentatively TRBD2 (5 bases). This CDR3 is 12 amino acids long. Germline V gene data show CDR1 as MNHEY and CDR2 as SVGAGI. The germline V and J ends were trimmed by 5 bases and 8 bases, with 10 bases remaining between them. CDR3 in DNA: TGTGCCAGCAGTCCGGGAAGGGATGAGCAGTTCTTC. Translating gives CASSPGRDEQFF.

This chain uses TRBV23-1 with TRBJ2-2; D remains unclear. TRBV23-1 carries the ORF label, with uncertain function. The V end was cut by 0 bases, the J end by 7 bases, with 9 bases between. The CDR3 contains 14 residues. The CDR3 spells CASSQSVPVGELFF. CDR3 DNA: TGCGCCAGCAGTCAATCGGTTCCGGTCGGGGAGCTGTTTTTT.